A single count supports the clone carrying this T cell receptor beta chain. This specimen belongs to a study of glioma-infiltrating T cells after dendritic cell vaccination. Study-level background: Between the early 2000s and the early 2010s, patients got autologous tumor lysate-pulsed dendritic cell vaccines.

Trimming removed 8 bases at V and 4 bases at J, with 17 bases between. There are 14 residues in the CDR3. CDR1 is SNHLY and CDR2 is FYNNEI in the germline V gene. Sequenced by immunoSEQ multiplex PCR; TCRdb stores in-frame clones only, minus some. Among 60,000 to 70,000 clones listed, approximately 85% were seen once. The TCR comes from a human donor with glioblastoma. The source material was blood, sampled before dendritic cell vaccination. The genes are TRBV2 and TRBJ2-5, with TRBD2 as a possible D gene (5 bases). The CDR3 DNA follows: TGTGCCAGCGGGTACCCTACTAGATTAGAGACCCAGTACTTC. This codes for CASGYPTRLETQYF.